This record concerns one T cell receptor beta chain sequence. Its antigen remains unknown. The same CDR3 is also encoded by other DNA sequences in this sample. The sample comes from a study of lymphopenia after photon versus proton radiotherapy. Whole-study results and caveats: Post-nadir TCR diversity decline inversely tracked overall survival among those who died. Photon-treated patients lost naive T cells and TCR diversity; proton-treated stayed stable. Post-nadir diversity loss with photons came from oligoclonal expansion, particularly CD8+ Temra cells. Only patients who died were analyzed for survival; proton advantage is unproven.

Libraries were prepared by immunoSEQ multiplex PCR; TCRdb keeps only in-frame clonotypes and omits some of them. The sample contains 15,000 to 20,000 clones, roughly nine tenths of which appear only once. The receptor was derived from a woman aged 55 to 70 with cholangiocarcinoma. Some clones in this sample may be carry-over from other donors' samples. This specimen consisted of peripheral blood, obtained from a patient treated with proton-based radiotherapy.

The CDR3 DNA follows: TGCGCCAGCAGTGGAGACATTGGCCAGCCCCAGCATTTT. Translated: CASSGDIGQPQHF. The V gene is TRBV10-1, the J gene TRBJ1-5; D not resolved. This CDR3 is built from 13 residues. CDR1 and CDR2 (germline): WNHNN, SYGVQD (reference sequence). Trimming took off 4 bases at V and 7 bases at J, with 11 bases between the two ends.